One TCR beta chain is described in this entry. Its antigen is currently unknown. One end of the junction varies from germline; a read error may be responsible. Other DNA sequences in this specimen translate into the identical CDR3. This record comes from a study of cytomegalovirus exposure and HLA in healthy donors. This CDR3 spans 14 amino acids. Germline-derived CDR1 and CDR2 are SNHLY and FYNNEI. The PCR employed 60 Vbeta primers together with 13 Jbeta primers. The data were produced by immunoSEQ multiplex PCR, yet TCRdb's version contains in-frame clones alone and is incomplete. The sample shows about 120,000 clones, around two thirds of them seen only once. Study findings and constraints: In a later analysis, a missense DCLRE1C variant was linked to TCR beta V- and J-gene trimming. Sequencing likely caused a cluster of highly shared sequence variants. When the data were analyzed later, several of the most significant clusters appeared to be linked to common viral pathogens.

The sequenced sample consisted of PBMCs. This sequence originates from a woman aged 40 to 55 in good health and CMV-seropositive. The genes are TRBV2 and TRBJ2-4; 9 bases fit TRBD1. For the CDR3, the DNA is TGTGCTAGCAGTTCAGACAGGGGGAGTGACATTCAGTACTTC. Translation gives CASSSDRGSDIQYF. Full variable domain (missing parts from reference TRBV2 and TRBJ2-4): EPEVTQTPSHQVTQMGQEVILRCVPISNHLYFYWYRQILGQKVEFLVSFYNNEISEKSEIFDDQFSVERPDGSNFTLKIRSTKLEDSAMYFCASSSDRGSDIQYFGAGTRLSVL.